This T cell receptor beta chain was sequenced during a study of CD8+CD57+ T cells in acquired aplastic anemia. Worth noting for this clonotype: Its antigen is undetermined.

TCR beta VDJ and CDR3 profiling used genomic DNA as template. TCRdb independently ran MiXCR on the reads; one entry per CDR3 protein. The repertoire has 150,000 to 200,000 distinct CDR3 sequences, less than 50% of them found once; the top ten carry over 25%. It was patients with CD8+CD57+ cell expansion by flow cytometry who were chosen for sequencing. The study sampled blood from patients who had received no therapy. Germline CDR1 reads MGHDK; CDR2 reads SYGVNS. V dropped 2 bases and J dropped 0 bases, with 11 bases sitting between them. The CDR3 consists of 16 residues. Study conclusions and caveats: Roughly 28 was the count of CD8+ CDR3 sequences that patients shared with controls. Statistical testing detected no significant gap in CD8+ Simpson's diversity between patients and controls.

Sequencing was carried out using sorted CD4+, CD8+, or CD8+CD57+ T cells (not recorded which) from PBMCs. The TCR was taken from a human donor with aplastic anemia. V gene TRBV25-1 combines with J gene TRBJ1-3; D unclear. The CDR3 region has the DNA TGTGCCAGCAGTGAAGAAGTCAGAAGCTCTGGAAACACCATATATTTT. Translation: CASSEEVRSSGNTIYF.